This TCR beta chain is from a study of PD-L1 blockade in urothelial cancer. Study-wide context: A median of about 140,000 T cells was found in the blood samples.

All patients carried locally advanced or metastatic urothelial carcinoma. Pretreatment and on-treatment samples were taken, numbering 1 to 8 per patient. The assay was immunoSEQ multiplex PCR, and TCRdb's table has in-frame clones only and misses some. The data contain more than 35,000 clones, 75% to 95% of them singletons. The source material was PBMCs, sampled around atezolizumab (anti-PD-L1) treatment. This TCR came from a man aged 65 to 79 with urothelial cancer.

CDR3 in amino acids: CASSLGLAASYEQYF. The CDR3 coding sequence is TGCGCCAGCAGCTTGGGGCTAGCGGCCTCCTACGAGCAGTACTTC. J is TRBJ2-7 and V is TRBV5-1, with 7 bases lining up with TRBD2. Germline CDR1 and CDR2: SGHRS and YFSETQ. The CDR3 has 15 residues. V lost 0 bases, J lost 0 bases, and 3 bases stayed unmatched.